This T cell receptor beta chain was recovered during a study of spatial heterogeneity in lung cancer. One entry per CDR3 protein results from TCRdb running MiXCR on the 5' RACE reads. This sample yields some 22,000 distinct CDR3 sequences, of which approximately 3% are seen a single time; around 8% belongs to the top ten. This clonotype is labeled as medium-sized. Its antigen is unknown. General observations from the study: Sequencing reached an estimated coverage of tumor T cells that was only 6.5% to 8% for alpha chains and about 13% for beta chains. Counts that tracked tumor mutation counts were those of expanded intratumoral alpha and beta TCRs.

Time point defined: sample taken at primary tumor resection. The J segment lost 8 bases and the V segment lost 4 bases, leaving 9 bases of the junction unmatched. This CDR3 is built from 14 residues. Looked up from germline, CDR1 is KGHDR and CDR2 is SFDVKD. Sequencing used lung tumor tissue, obtained at surgery. The chain recombines TRBV24-1 with TRBJ1-1; TRBD1 aligns across 7 bases. The clonotype comes from a male donor with early-stage non-small cell lung cancer. CDR3 sequence: CATSDPRQGGEAFF. The DNA of the CDR3 is TGTGCCACCAGTGACCCCCGTCAGGGGGGGGAAGCTTTCTTT.